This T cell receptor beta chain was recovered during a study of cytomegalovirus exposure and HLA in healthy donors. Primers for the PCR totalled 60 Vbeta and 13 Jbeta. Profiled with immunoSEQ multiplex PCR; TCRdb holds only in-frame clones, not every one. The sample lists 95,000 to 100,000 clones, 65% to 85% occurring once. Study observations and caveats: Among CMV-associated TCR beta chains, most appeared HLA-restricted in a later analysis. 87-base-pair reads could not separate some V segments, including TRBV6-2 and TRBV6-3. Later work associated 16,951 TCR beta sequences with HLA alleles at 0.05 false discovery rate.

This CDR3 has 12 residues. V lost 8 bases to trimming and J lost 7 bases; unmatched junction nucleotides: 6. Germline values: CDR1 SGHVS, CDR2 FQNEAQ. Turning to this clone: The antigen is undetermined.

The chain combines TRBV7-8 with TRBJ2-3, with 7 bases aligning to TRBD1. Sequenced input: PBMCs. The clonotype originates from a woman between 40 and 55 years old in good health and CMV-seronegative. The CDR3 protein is CASGPTGYTQYF. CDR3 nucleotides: TGTGCCAGCGGCCCGACAGGGTATACGCAGTATTTT.